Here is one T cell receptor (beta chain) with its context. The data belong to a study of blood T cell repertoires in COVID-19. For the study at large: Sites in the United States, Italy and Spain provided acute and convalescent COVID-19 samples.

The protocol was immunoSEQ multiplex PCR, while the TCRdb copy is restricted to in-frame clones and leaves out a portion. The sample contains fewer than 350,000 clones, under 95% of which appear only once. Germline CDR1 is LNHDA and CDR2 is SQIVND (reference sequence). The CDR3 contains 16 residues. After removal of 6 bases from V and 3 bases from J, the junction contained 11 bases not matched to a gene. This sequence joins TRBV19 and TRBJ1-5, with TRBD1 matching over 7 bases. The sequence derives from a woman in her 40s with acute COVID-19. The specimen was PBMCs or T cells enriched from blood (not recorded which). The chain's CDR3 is CASREDRKGYNQPQHF. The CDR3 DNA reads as TGTGCCAGTAGAGAGGACAGGAAAGGTTACAATCAGCCCCAGCATTTT.